The 24 T cell receptor beta chains below all came from one sample that was sequenced in a study of a mutant IDH1 vaccine in newly diagnosed glioma. These receptors are not linked to any known antigen. The repertoire was sequenced with immunoSEQ multiplex PCR; TCRdb's copy has only in-frame clones and lacks some. The data hold tens of thousands of clones, with 75% to 85% observed a single time. Time point in this sample: week 11, during vaccination. Vaccine doses each comprised 300 ug of mutant IDH1 20-mer peptide, with topical imiquimod. The sequencing here drew on PBMCs, taken from a glioma patient whose treatment included an IDH1 peptide vaccine. All receptors come from a young man with glioma.

The sample holds a few counts of this clone. The chain is built from TRBV6-1 and TRBJ1-5, with D hard to call. V was clipped by 0 bases and J by 5 bases, with 14 bases between them. Looked up from germline, CDR1 is MNHNS and CDR2 is SASEGT. This CDR3 has 16 residues. CDR3 residues: CASSEALRGQDQPQHF. DNA for the CDR3: TGTGCCAGCAGTGAAGCGTTACGGGGTCAAGATCAGCCCCAGCATTTT.

This clone has just one count. The V gene is TRBV5-4, the J gene TRBJ1-2; no definite D call. This CDR3 has 14 residues. Per the germline V gene, CDR1 is SGHNT and CDR2 is YYREEE (reference sequence). V lost 1 base, J lost 7 bases, and 14 bases lay in between. CDR3 loop: CASSLWVYPVGYTF. CDR3 DNA: TGTGCCAGCAGCTTGTGGGTCTATCCGGTTGGCTACACCTTC.

The rearrangement links TRBV6-1 to TRBJ1-5, with D perhaps TRBD1 (6 bases). The V gene's germline CDR1 is MNHNS and CDR2 SASEGT. The CDR3 is 15 residues long. Deletions cut 7 bases from V and 2 bases from J, with 15 bases between. CDR3 region: CASILQGYGNQPQHF. CDR3 coding DNA: TGTGCCAGCATTCTACAGGGTTACGGCAATCAGCCCCAGCATTTT.

The J gene is TRBJ1-2, the V gene TRBV18, with TRBD1 identical over 9 bases. After removal of 3 bases from V and 8 bases from J, the junction contained 4 bases not matched to a gene. The germline V gene has CDR1 KGHSH and CDR2 LQKENI. The CDR3 covers 13 residues. CDR3 in amino acids: CASSPGTGYGYTF. DNA for the CDR3: TGTGCCAGCTCACCCGGGACAGGGTACGGCTACACCTTC.

This clone was counted between two and nine times. The chain links TRBV12-5 to TRBJ1-1; 9 positions agree with TRBD1. From germline, CDR1 is LGHNT and CDR2 FRNRAP. The ends lost 5 bases at V and 4 bases at J; junction bases unmatched: 8. The CDR3 has 15 residues. CDR3 in DNA: TGTGCTAGTGGTGATCGGGGACAGGGTCCCACTGAAGCTTTCTTT. As protein: CASGDRGQGPTEAFF.

This clone turned up a few times. V is TRBV2 and J is TRBJ1-4; D perhaps matches TRBD1 (6 bases). The CDR3 runs to 15 residues. The germline gives CDR1 SNHLY, CDR2 FYNNEI. V lost 8 bases and J lost 6, with 19 bases in between. CDR3 residues: CASLGGEQGYEKLFF. The DNA of the CDR3 is TGTGCCAGCCTTGGGGGGGAACAGGGTTATGAAAAACTGTTTTTT. The whole variable domain, remainder taken from reference TRBV2 and TRBJ1-4, is EPEVTQTPSHQVTQMGQEVILRCVPISNHLYFYWYRQILGQKVEFLVSFYNNEISEKSEIFDDQFSVERPDGSNFTLKIRSTKLEDSAMYFCASLGGEQGYEKLFFGSGTQLSVL.

CDR3 sequence (DNA): TGTGCCAGCAGTGTATTAGCGGGAGCTAACTACGAGCAGTACTTC. This translates into CASSVLAGANYEQYF. The genes are TRBV6-1 and TRBJ2-7; 9 bases are a match to TRBD2. V trimming: 4 bases; J trimming: 3 bases; junction bases outside the gene matches: 7. The CDR3 totals 15 residues. The germline V gene encodes CDR1 MNHNS and CDR2 SASEGT.

This chain links TRBV6-5 with TRBJ1-3; D is ambiguous. This CDR3 has 13 residues. The germline V and J ends were trimmed by 4 bases and 6 bases, with 10 bases remaining between them. The germline gives CDR1 MNHEY, CDR2 SVGAGI. The CDR3 DNA reads as TGTGCCAGCAGTTCCAGAATTGAAAACACCATATATTTT. It translates to CASSSRIENTIYF.

The chain recombines TRBV5-1 with TRBJ1-5; D not resolved. Germline CDR1 SGHRS, CDR2 YFSETQ. V lost 0 bases and J 4 bases, leaving 5 bases between the germline ends. The CDR3 sequence is 13 residues long. The CDR3 DNA is TGCGCCAGCAGCTTGGAAACTAATCAGCCCCAGCATTTT. Amino acids: CASSLETNQPQHF.

This clone showed up just once. The V call is TRBV2, the J call TRBJ2-3, with 9 bases that match TRBD2. CDR3 length: 16 residues. Germline V gene sequence: CDR1 SNHLY, CDR2 FYNNEI. After removal of 5 bases from V and 1 base from J, the junction contained 7 bases not matched to a gene. Here the CDR3 reads CASSFISGGGTDTQYF. The CDR3 coding sequence is TGTGCCAGCAGTTTCATTAGCGGGGGAGGCACAGATACGCAGTATTTT. The variable domain in full, completed from reference TRBV2 and TRBJ2-3, reads EPEVTQTPSHQVTQMGQEVILRCVPISNHLYFYWYRQILGQKVEFLVSFYNNEISEKSEIFDDQFSVERPDGSNFTLKIRSTKLEDSAMYFCASSFISGGGTDTQYFGPGTRLTVL.

The gene calls are TRBV6-1 and TRBJ1-1; a possible D gene is TRBD1 (6 bases). The length of the CDR3 is 15 residues. Per the germline V gene, CDR1 is MNHNS and CDR2 is SASEGT. V was trimmed by 8 bases and J by 1 base, leaving 17 bases between them. CDR3 DNA: TGTGCCAGCTCTCGGAGGGGGGGCCGGAACACTGAAGCTTTCTTT. Its protein product is CASSRRGGRNTEAFF.

In its sample, this clone was seen once. The genes are TRBV27 and TRBJ2-7, with D perhaps TRBD1 (6 bases). CDR3 length: 13 amino acids. V was shortened by 8 bases and J by 1 base, with 12 bases between the two germline ends. Germline values: CDR1 MNHEY, CDR2 SMNVEV (reference sequence). CDR3 in amino acids: CASRDNFSYEQYF. The CDR3, as DNA: TGTGCCAGCCGGGACAACTTTTCCTACGAGCAGTACTTC.

This clone was seen a single time. The CDR3 coding sequence is TGTGCCAGCAGTCGGGCGGCCCGGGGGGACTACACCTTC. Amino acid sequence: CASSRAARGDYTF. The chain recombines TRBV2 with TRBJ1-2, with a weak D call TRBD1 (5 bases). Germline V gives CDR1 SNHLY, CDR2 FYNNEI. V was pared by 5 bases and J by 10 bases, with 17 bases between. The CDR3 has 13 amino acids.

The V gene is TRBV6-5, the J gene TRBJ1-3; no reliable D call. Germline V gene data show CDR1 as MNHEY and CDR2 as SVGAGI. The CDR3 has 14 amino acids. Trimming pared 2 bases from V and 2 bases from J, leaving 7 bases between. CDR3 protein: CASSYGSTGNTIYF. CDR3 nucleotide sequence: TGTGCCAGCAGTTACGGGTCTACTGGAAACACCATATATTTT.

The chain links TRBV18 to TRBJ2-7, with 7 nucleotides matching TRBD1. Germline CDR1 KGHSH, CDR2 LQKENI. The V segment lost 2 bases and the J segment 4 bases; nucleotides outside the gene matches: 14. This CDR3 spans 17 amino acids. In DNA form, the CDR3 reads TGTGCCAGCTCACCATCGCGAGGGACAGCTGATCCGTACGAGCAGTACTTC. Its translation: CASSPSRGTADPYEQYF.

CDR3 DNA: TGCAGCGTTGAAGAAGGTAACAGGGTTGGAGAGACCCAGTACTTC. Its translation is CSVEEGNRVGETQYF. J is TRBJ2-5 and V is TRBV29-1; D perhaps matches TRBD1 (6 bases). The V gene's germline CDR1 is SQVTM and CDR2 ANQGSEA. This CDR3 region has 15 residues. V lost 0 bases, J lost 4 bases, and 15 bases lay in between.

This chain links TRBV13 with TRBJ1-1, with D unresolved. The CDR3 totals 14 residues. CDR1 is PRHDT and CDR2 is FYEKMQ in the germline V gene (reference sequence). Trimming left V 1 base short and J 0 bases short, with 6 bases between. The CDR3 DNA reads TGTGCCAGCAGCTTAGTGAGGGTGAACACTGAAGCTTTCTTT. Translating it yields CASSLVRVNTEAFF. The whole variable domain, filled in from reference TRBV13 and TRBJ1-1, reads AAGVIQSPRHLIKEKRETATLKCYPIPRHDTVYWYQQGPGQDPQFLISFYEKMQSDKGSIPDRFSAQQFSDYHSELNMSSLELGDSALYFCASSLVRVNTEAFFGQGTRLTVV.

This sequence joins TRBV6-1 and TRBJ2-1, with 7 bases aligning to TRBD1. Germline V CDR1 and CDR2: MNHNS, SASEGT. This CDR3 comprises 14 residues. V was clipped by 5 bases and J by 9 bases; unmatched bases: 10. The CDR3 is CASSTMTGSGEQFF. The CDR3 DNA is TGTGCCAGCAGTACTATGACAGGGAGTGGTGAGCAGTTCTTC.

In nucleotides, the CDR3 is TGTGCCAGCAGTGAGGACAGGGGGCGGTATACCGGGGAGCTGTTTTTT. Translation gives CASSEDRGRYTGELFF. J is TRBJ2-2 and V is TRBV2, with 11 bases fitting TRBD1. CDR1 is SNHLY and CDR2 is FYNNEI in the germline V gene. This CDR3 is 16 amino acids long. V dropped 3 bases and J dropped 5; count of bases not matched to a gene: 5.

The chain is built from TRBV9 and TRBJ1-5; D ambiguous. The CDR3 extends over 13 amino acids. Between the trimmed V and J ends, which lost 3 bases and 3 bases, there was a span of 7 bases. Germline assignment: CDR1 SGDLS and CDR2 YYNGEE. CDR3 region: CASSAYNNQPQHF. CDR3 DNA: TGTGCCAGCAGCGCCTATAACAATCAGCCCCAGCATTTT.

This clone was counted between two and nine times. This chain uses TRBV4-2 with TRBJ2-1, with 14 bases identical to TRBD2. The CDR3 runs 16 residues. With V trimmed by 4 bases and J by 9 bases, 8 bases remained unmatched. Germline assignment: CDR1 LGHNA and CDR2 YNFKEQ. The CDR3 loop reads CASSPEMTSGRGEQFF. CDR3 nucleotides: TGTGCCAGCAGCCCAGAGATGACTAGCGGGAGGGGTGAGCAGTTCTTC.

The chain is built from TRBV6-1 and TRBJ2-7, with 7 bases identical to TRBD1. The CDR3 totals 13 residues. Looked up from germline, CDR1 is MNHNS and CDR2 is SASEGT. V lost 6 bases to trimming and J lost 6 bases; unmatched junction nucleotides: 8. In nucleotides, the CDR3 is TGTGCCAGCAGCCTTAATTACAGGGGCGAGCAGTACTTC. Translated: CASSLNYRGEQYF.

V and J are TRBV29-1 and TRBJ2-7; no definite D call. Looked up from germline, CDR1 is SQVTM and CDR2 is ANQGSEA. The V gene lost 1 base and the J gene lost 5 bases, with 6 bases spanning the gap. The CDR3 extends over 11 amino acids. The CDR3 protein is CSVEGIDEQYF. CDR3 in DNA: TGCAGCGTTGAAGGGATCGACGAGCAGTACTTC.

The rearrangement links TRBV27 to TRBJ2-7, with D uncertain. CDR1 and CDR2 (germline): MNHEY, SMNVEV (reference sequence). CDR3 size: 14 residues. The V and J ends lost 5 bases and 2 bases respectively, with 13 bases between them. The CDR3 DNA reads as TGTGCCAGCAGTCCACGGACGGCTCCCTACGAGCAGTACTTC. Amino acids: CASSPRTAPYEQYF.